This T cell receptor beta chain was obtained from a study of OX40 agonist ivuxolimab in advanced cancers. Study information: Having had anti-PD-1, anti-PD-L1 or anti-CTLA-4 therapy before was allowed, and about 42% had some. Whole-study findings and limits: People who partly responded at 0.1-3.0 mg/kg had some of the least clonal expansion seen.

About this clone: Its antigen is still unknown.

Clones were read by immunoSEQ multiplex PCR, and TCRdb kept only the in-frame ones, dropping some. This table has 65,000 to 95,000 clones, roughly 84% appearing once. In germline, CDR1 is MDHEN, CDR2 SYDVKM. Trimming left V 7 bases short and J 3 bases short, with 7 bases between. This CDR3 comprises 12 residues. V is TRBV28 and J is TRBJ2-1; possibly TRBD1 for D (5 bases). The clonotype originates from an adult with an advanced solid tumor such as melanoma, head and neck, liver or kidney cancer. The sequencing here drew on CD4+ or CD8+ T cells sorted from blood, taken in a trial of the OX40 agonist ivuxolimab. The chain's CDR3 is CASNTGYNEQFF. CDR3 DNA sequence: TGTGCCAGCAACACAGGCTACAATGAGCAGTTCTTC.